This T cell receptor beta chain was identified during a study of shared clonotypes between healthy human individuals. V lost 5 bases and J lost 7; bases outside the gene matches: 4. The germline CDR1 and CDR2 sequences are SGHVS and FQNEAQ. The CDR3 consists of 14 residues. Measured with immunoSEQ multiplex PCR; TCRdb has only the in-frame clones, and not every one. The repertoire has more than 1.2 million clones, approximately 98.5% of them found once; the top ten carry roughly 0.35%. The specimen sequenced was naive CD4+ T cells sorted from blood. Subset in this sample: CD45RA+ positively selected. This TCR came from a man aged 25 to 40 in good health. The chain recombines TRBV7-8 with TRBJ2-1, with 11 bases matching TRBD2. The CDR3 bases are TGTGCCAGCAGCCCCGGGACTAGCGGAAATGAGCAGTTCTTC. Protein: CASSPGTSGNEQFF. Full variable domain (remainder filled in from reference TRBV7-8 and TRBJ2-1): GAGVSQSPRYKVAKRGQDVALRCDPISGHVSLFWYQQALGQGPEFLTYFQNEAQLDKSGLPSDRFFAERPEGSVSTLKIQRTQQEDSAVYLCASSPGTSGNEQFFGPGTRLTVL.